This TCR beta chain was captured in a study of CD8 T cells in Susac syndrome. Study-level points and caveats: The authors acknowledged that the study's TCR sequencing and HLA analysis involved relatively few individuals.

Trimming left V 3 bases short and J 1 base short, with 13 bases between. The germline gives CDR1 GTSNPN, CDR2 SVGIG (reference sequence). The CDR3 spans 15 residues. In the case of this clonotype: Its antigen is not identified.

Sequencing of TCR beta drew on CD8+ and CD4+ T cells from blood. Multiple sclerosis controls were treatment-naive patients with stable or active relapsing-remitting disease. Random hexamers served to reverse transcribe roughly 0.5 to 1 ug RNA. Amplification of TCR beta CDR3 spanned 54 Vbeta and 13 Jbeta via immunoSEQ multiplex PCR. TCRdb re-derived calls from the immunoSEQ multiplex PCR reads in MiXCR, one entry per CDR3 protein. This table holds 250,000 to 300,000 distinct CDR3 sequences, about 88% found once. The sequence was obtained from a human donor with multiple sclerosis. V is TRBV30 and J is TRBJ2-1; a weak D match, TRBD2 (5 bases). Sequences were obtained from CD8+ T cells from PBMCs. CDR3 sequence (DNA): TGTGCCTGGAGGCGGGCGGGCGCATCCTACAATGAGCAGTTCTTC. Amino acid sequence: CAWRRAGASYNEQFF.